This T cell receptor beta chain was recovered during a study of chemoradiotherapy in HPV16-positive cancers. TCRdb's copy holds only in-frame clones and misses some; the assay was immunoSEQ multiplex PCR. The profile covers 6,000 or so clones, with around 83% appearing a single time and around 37% taken by the ten largest. The material was obtained from a patient who underwent chemoradiotherapy. The source of this sequence is a human donor with HPV-associated anogenital cancer.

The chain's CDR3 is CSAGRQGNTGELFF. CDR3 nucleotide sequence: TGCAGCGCTGGGCGACAGGGAAACACCGGGGAGCTGTTTTTT. This sequence joins TRBV29-1 and TRBJ2-2, with 7 bases fitting TRBD1. The V and J ends lost 7 bases and 2 bases, in that order; junction bases with no gene match: 7. This CDR3 is built from 14 residues. The germline V gene encodes CDR1 SQVTM and CDR2 ANQGSEA.